This T cell receptor (beta chain) was sequenced during a study of T cells in narcolepsy (dated by TCRdb to about 2018). Study-wide context: Patients with narcolepsy type 1 or type 2 (NT1, NT2) and healthy control donors were enrolled in the study. Autoreactive T cells targeting hypocretin neuron self-antigens (hypocretin, TRIB2) were sought in narcolepsy patients, and TCR Vbeta sequencing was used to track clonotypes in blood and CSF.

What the study reported, not specific to this receptor: Autoreactive clonotypes were reported to be detected serially in the blood of the same patients and of different patients, but not in the blood of healthy controls. Numbers of sequenced blood memory CD4+ clonotypes were comparable, with averages of about 41,000 in patients and fewer than 35,000 in controls. No sequences matching autoreactive T cell clones were present in some of the blood memory CD4+ repertoires from patients and controls. In plots comparing CSF and blood CD4+ T cell clonotypes from the same patient, HCRT-specific and TRIB2-specific autoreactive clonotypes were highlighted.

The protocol used for the library was the immunoSEQ multiplex PCR assay. TCRdb obtained this table from immuneACCESS and retained in-frame rearrangements with V and J assigned. These tables miss some clones; where compared with another copy, unresolved V genes account for less than half of the shortfall, and the remainder is unexplained. The sample table contains under 35,000 clones; only one count was recorded for 83% of them. In total, the top ten clones hold roughly 0.69% of the sample. Trimming removed 0 bases from V and 0 bases from J; the gene matches leave 3 bases unexplained. The CDR3 measures 16 amino acids from cysteine to phenylalanine. The entry retains the CDR3 DNA only, 48 bases that are in frame from base 1. In the germline V gene, CDR1 corresponds to MNHEY and CDR2 to SVGAGI. For TCR Vbeta sequencing, memory CD4+ T cells were sorted ex vivo from the peripheral blood of both healthy controls and narcolepsy patients.

Points on this clone: Its antigen remains unidentified. There are no base qualities to consult, and no much larger clone falls within one base.

The sample comprised memory (CD45RA-) CD4+ T cells from blood. The intended sense of this specimen's cell subset or site label: memory T cells sorted ex vivo from peripheral blood. This sequence was found in a human donor in good health. The receptor chain draws on TRBV6-5 and TRBJ2-7, and 9 junctional nucleotides match TRBD1. The CDR3 region: CASSYSTGGFSYEQYF. The bases read TGTGCCAGCAGTTACTCTACAGGGGGCTTCTCCTACGAGCAGTACTTC.